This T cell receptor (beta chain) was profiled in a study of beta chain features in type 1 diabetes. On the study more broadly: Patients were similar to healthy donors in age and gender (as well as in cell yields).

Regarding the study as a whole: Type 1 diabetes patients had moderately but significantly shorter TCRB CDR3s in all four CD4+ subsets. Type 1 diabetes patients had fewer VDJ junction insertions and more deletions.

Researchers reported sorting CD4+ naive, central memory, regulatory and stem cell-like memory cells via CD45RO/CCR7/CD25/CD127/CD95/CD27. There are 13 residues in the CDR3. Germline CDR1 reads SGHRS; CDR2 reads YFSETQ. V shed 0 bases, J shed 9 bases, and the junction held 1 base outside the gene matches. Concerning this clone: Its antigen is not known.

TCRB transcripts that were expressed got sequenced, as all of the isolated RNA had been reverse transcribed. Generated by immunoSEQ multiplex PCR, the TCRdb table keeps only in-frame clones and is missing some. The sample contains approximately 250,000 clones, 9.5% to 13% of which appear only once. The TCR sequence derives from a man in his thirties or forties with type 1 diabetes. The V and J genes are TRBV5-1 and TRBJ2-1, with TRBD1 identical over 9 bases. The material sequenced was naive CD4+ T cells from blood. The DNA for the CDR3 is TGCGCCAGCAGCTTGGCGACAGGGGGTGAGCAGTTCTTC. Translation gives CASSLATGGEQFF.